The clone carrying this T cell receptor beta chain was observed a few times. The antigen remains undetermined. The primer mix had 60 Vbeta and 13 Jbeta primers. TCRdb's copy holds only in-frame clones and misses some; the assay was immunoSEQ multiplex PCR. The sample gives about 130,000 clones, about three quarters of which show up once; approximately 1% is in the top ten. The data stem from a study of cytomegalovirus exposure and HLA in healthy donors. Study details: An earlier analysis found around 120 million unique TCR beta sequences from approximately 170 million T cells. Counted in an early data release were roughly 87 million unique TCRs from HLA-typed donors.

The CDR3 length is 14 residues. Germline CDR1 LNHDA, CDR2 SQIVND (reference sequence). V shed 1 base and J 3 bases; nucleotides not matched to a gene: 2. Study-level points and caveats: Highly shared variants forming one cluster were likely a sequencing artifact.

The TCR comes from a human donor in good health. This chain connects TRBV19 to TRBJ1-1; 7 nucleotides line up with TRBD1. Sequencing was performed on PBMCs. The CDR3 is CASSIAGGDTEAFF. In DNA, the CDR3 is TGTGCCAGTAGTATAGCAGGGGGAGACACTGAAGCTTTCTTT. Based on the CDR3 plus reference TRBV19 and TRBJ1-1, the full variable domain is DGGITQSPKYLFRKEGQNVTLSCEQNLNHDAMYWYRQDPGQGLRLIYYSQIVNDFQKGDIAEGYSVSREKKESFPLTVTSAQKNPTAFYLCASSIAGGDTEAFFGQGTRLTVV.